There are a few counts of the clone carrying this T cell receptor (beta chain). Its antigen is unknown. The germline V and J ends were trimmed by 1 base and 5 bases, with 11 bases remaining between them. Germline CDR1 LGHNA, CDR2 YNFKEQ. The CDR3 is 14 residues long. This entry belongs to a study of T cells in Graves' hyperthyroidism and ophthalmopathy. Findings and caveats of the study: Blood samples included most of the expanded thyroid clonotypes exceeding 0.001. Progression to ophthalmopathy was predicted a median of 6.5 months early.

Ophthalmopathy in the patients scored at least 3 on Clinical Activity Score and at least 4 on NOSPECS grade, lasting under 3 months. Exclusion of a patient resulted from uncontrolled infection, other autoimmune disease, pregnancy or lactation. RNA transcripts were the template for amplifying TCR beta CDR3 regions. First-round RT-PCR targeting the TCR CDR3 was performed with the HTBI primer set. TCRdb processed the multiplex PCR reads anew with MiXCR; each CDR3 protein has one entry. Found here are hundreds of thousands of distinct CDR3 sequences, 22% of them singletons; the top ten hold about half. The specimen was blood. The V gene is TRBV4-2, the J gene TRBJ1-1; D remains ambiguous. The TCR comes from a woman in her 70s with Graves' ophthalmopathy. CDR3 amino acids: CASSQGLPWTEAFF. DNA for the CDR3: TGTGCCAGCAGCCAAGGCCTCCCGTGGACTGAAGCTTTCTTT.